The 2 T cell receptor beta chains below all came from one sample that was sequenced in a study of blood T cell repertoires in COVID-19. TCRdb's table, derived via immunoSEQ multiplex PCR, lists solely in-frame clones and lacks some. Counted here are 160,000 or so clones, about 83% occurring once; the ten biggest clones make up over 10%. Source material: peripheral blood. Receptors were obtained from a man aged 65-85 years who had recovered from COVID-19.

The count of this clone is one. The J gene is TRBJ2-3, the V gene TRBV7-9; D is undetermined. V dropped 5 bases and J dropped 2 bases, with 8 bases sitting between them. CDR3 length: 13 residues. CDR1 and CDR2 from the germline V gene are SEHNR and FQNEAQ (reference sequence). CDR3 coding DNA: TGTGCCAGCAGCCGTCAGGTCACAGATACGCAGTATTTT. This gives the protein CASSRQVTDTQYF.

This chain connects TRBV10-1 to TRBJ1-5; possible D gene TRBD1, 5 bases. Germline CDR1 WNHNN, CDR2 SYGVQD (reference sequence). Trimming stripped 8 bases from V and 2 bases from J, with 16 bases between. The CDR3 totals 15 residues. CDR3 DNA: TGCGCCAGCGTACTGGGGCAGGCGGGCAATCAGCCCCAGCATTTT. This encodes CASVLGQAGNQPQHF.